These T cell receptor beta chains were read from a single sample in a study of technical replicates of blood from a handful of donors. The method was immunoSEQ multiplex PCR; TCRdb's version includes in-frame clones alone and lacks a portion of them. The sample holds roughly 50,000 clones, 90% to 95% seen once. The sample comprised PBMCs. The receptor source for this set is a human donor in good health. Some clones in this sample may be carry-over from other donors' samples. Each CDR3 is given with its conserved first and last residue. The D gene is left open where the match is weak. Not all rows give a size; the values are once, few, many and, for expanded clones, a class.

>NA|NA|TRBJ1-1|TRBV18
TGTGCCAGCTCCCCACTGCCGATATCGCGCACTGAAGCTTTCTTT
CASSPLPISRTEAFF
>TRBD1|once|TRBJ1-1|TRBV29-1
TGCAGCGCCAGGGACAGCATGAACACTGAAGCTTTCTTT
CSARDSMNTEAFF
>TRBD1|NA|TRBJ2-3|TRBV11-2
TGTGCCAGCAGCTCTGACAGGGGCCATACGCAGTATTTT
CASSSDRGHTQYF
>TRBD1|NA|TRBJ1-2|TRBV28
TGTGCCAGCAGCCTCCCCCACCTTACAGGGGGGAATGGCTACACCTTC
CASSLPHLTGGNGYTF
>TRBD2|NA|TRBJ2-1|TRBV7-3
TGTGCCAGCAGCTTATATGGAGCGGGGCGTCCCAATGAGCAGTTCTTC
CASSLYGAGRPNEQFF
>NA|NA|TRBJ1-2|TRBV4-3
TGCGCCAGCAGCCAAGCCGGGATAATGGGAAATGGCTACACCTTC
CASSQAGIMGNGYTF
>NA|NA|TRBJ1-2|TRBV7-2
TGTGCCAGCAGCGTCTCAAGGTGGGGCGCCACCTTC
CASSVSRWGATF
>NA|NA|TRBJ1-2|TRBV7-2
TGTGCCAGCAGCCTCAGCGGGACTCCCTATGGCTACACCTTC
CASSLSGTPYGYTF
>TRBD1|NA|TRBJ1-1|TRBV5-5
TGTGCCAGCAGCCTGACAGGGGCGAACACTGAAGCTTTCTTT
CASSLTGANTEAFF
>TRBD1|NA|TRBJ1-2|TRBV19
TGTGCCAGTAGTACCCCCCTGGGAGGGGGACAGGGGACAAACTATGGCTACACCTTC
CASSTPLGGGQGTNYGYTF
>TRBD2|NA|TRBJ2-3|TRBV4-1
TGCGCCAGCAGCCAAGATACCCAACTAGCGGGGGGGCAGGGAACGCAGTATTTT
CASSQDTQLAGGQGTQYF
>NA|NA|TRBJ2-7|TRBV6-1
TGTGCCAGCAGTCCTGACGGGGGCTCCTACGAGCAGTACTTC
CASSPDGGSYEQYF
>NA|NA|TRBJ2-1|TRBV10-3
TGTGCCATCAGGGACAGCTATGAGCAGTTCTTC
CAIRDSYEQFF
>NA|NA|TRBJ1-2|TRBV6-1
TGTGCCAGCAAGCGGGACCCAGGGGGCTACACCTTC
CASKRDPGGYTF
>TRBD1|NA|TRBJ2-4|TRBV9
TGTGCCAGCAGCGGAACCGGGACAGGGCGAACGGGGGCCAAAAACATTCAGTACTTC
CASSGTGTGRTGAKNIQYF